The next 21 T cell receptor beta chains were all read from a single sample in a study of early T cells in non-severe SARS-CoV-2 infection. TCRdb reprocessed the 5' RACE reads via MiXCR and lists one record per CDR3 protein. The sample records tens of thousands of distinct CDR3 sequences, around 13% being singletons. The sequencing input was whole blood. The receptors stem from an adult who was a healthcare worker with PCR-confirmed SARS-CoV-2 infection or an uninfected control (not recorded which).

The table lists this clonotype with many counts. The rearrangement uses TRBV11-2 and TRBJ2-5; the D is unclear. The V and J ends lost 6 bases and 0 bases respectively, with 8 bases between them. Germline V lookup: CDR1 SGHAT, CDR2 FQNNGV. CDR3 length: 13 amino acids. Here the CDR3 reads CASSAQYQETQYF. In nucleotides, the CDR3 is TGTGCCAGCAGTGCTCAGTACCAAGAGACCCAGTACTTC.

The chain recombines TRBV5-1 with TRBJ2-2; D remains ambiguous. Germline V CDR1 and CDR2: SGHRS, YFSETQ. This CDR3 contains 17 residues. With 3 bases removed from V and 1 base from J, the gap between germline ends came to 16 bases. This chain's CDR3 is CASSWGWQEKNTGELFF. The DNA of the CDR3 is TGCGCCAGCAGCTGGGGTTGGCAGGAAAAGAACACCGGGGAGCTGTTTTTT.

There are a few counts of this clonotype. The CDR3 here is CASSLDPGVAKNIQYF. CDR3 DNA: TGTGCCAGCAGCTTAGATCCAGGTGTAGCCAAAAACATTCAGTACTTC. The chain joins TRBV7-2 to TRBJ2-4; the D is unclear. V was cut by 1 base and J by 0 bases, with 10 bases left in between. The CDR3 is 16 residues long. Germline CDR1 is SGHTA and CDR2 is FQGNSA.

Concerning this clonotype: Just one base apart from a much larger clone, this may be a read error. Here the CDR3 DNA reads TGTGCCAGCAGTAAGACAGTGTTCTCTGAAGTTTTCTTT. It specifies CASSKTVFSEVFF. This chain links TRBV28 with TRBJ1-1, with D possibly TRBD1 on 5 matching bases. The germline CDR1 and CDR2 sequences are MDHEN and SYDVKM. CDR3 length equals 13 residues.

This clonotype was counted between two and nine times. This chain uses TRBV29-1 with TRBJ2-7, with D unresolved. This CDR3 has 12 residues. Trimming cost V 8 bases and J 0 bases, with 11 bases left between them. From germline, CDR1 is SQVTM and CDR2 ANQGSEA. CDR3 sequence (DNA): TGCAGCTTCGGACCGAGCTCCTACGAGCAGTACTTC. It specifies CSFGPSSYEQYF.

The CDR3 coding sequence is TGTGCCAGCAGCCAAGTTTTTGGAGGCCGCAGACAAGAGACCCAGTACTTC. Translated, it gives CASSQVFGGRRQETQYF. The chain is built from TRBV3-1 and TRBJ2-5, with D perhaps matching TRBD2 (5 bases). Germline V gene lookup returns CDR1 LGHDT and CDR2 YNNKEL (reference sequence). The CDR3 runs 17 residues. With 1 base removed from V and 2 bases from J, the gap between germline ends came to 17 bases.

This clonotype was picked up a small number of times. The CDR3 reads CSARDHPIWGDTQYF. In DNA, the CDR3 is TGCAGTGCTAGAGATCACCCCATTTGGGGAGATACGCAGTATTTT. The chain uses TRBV20-1 and TRBJ2-3; D is undetermined. The CDR3 consists of 15 residues. V was pared by 0 bases and J by 5 bases, with 15 bases between. Germline V gives CDR1 DFQATT, CDR2 SNEGSKA (reference sequence).

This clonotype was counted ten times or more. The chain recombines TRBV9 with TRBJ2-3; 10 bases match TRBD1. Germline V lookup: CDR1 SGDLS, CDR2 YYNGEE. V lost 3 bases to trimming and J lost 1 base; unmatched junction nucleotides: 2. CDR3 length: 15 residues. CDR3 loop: CASSGGTGGTDTQYF. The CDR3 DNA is TGTGCCAGCAGCGGCGGGACAGGGGGCACAGATACGCAGTATTTT. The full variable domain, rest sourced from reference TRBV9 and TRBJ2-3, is DSGVTQTPKHLITATGQRVTLRCSPRSGDLSVYWYQQSLDQGLQFLIQYYNGEERAKGNILERFSAQQFPDLHSELNLSSLELGDSALYFCASSGGTGGTDTQYFGPGTRLTVL.

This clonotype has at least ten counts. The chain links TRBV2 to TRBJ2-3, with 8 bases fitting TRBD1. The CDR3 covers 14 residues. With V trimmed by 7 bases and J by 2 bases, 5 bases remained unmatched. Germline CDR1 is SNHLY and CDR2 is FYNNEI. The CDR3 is CASNPGQVTDTQYF. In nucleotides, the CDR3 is TGTGCCAGCAACCCGGGACAGGTCACAGATACGCAGTATTTT.

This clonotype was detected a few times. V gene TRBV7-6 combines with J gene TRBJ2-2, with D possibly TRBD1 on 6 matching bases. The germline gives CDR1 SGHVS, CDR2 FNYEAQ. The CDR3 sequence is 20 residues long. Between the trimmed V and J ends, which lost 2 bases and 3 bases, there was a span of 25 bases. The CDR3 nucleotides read TGTGCCAGCAGCTTATCTCCAATTGTTTGGGGGCGAGTAGACACCGGGGAGCTGTTTTTT. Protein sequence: CASSLSPIVWGRVDTGELFF.

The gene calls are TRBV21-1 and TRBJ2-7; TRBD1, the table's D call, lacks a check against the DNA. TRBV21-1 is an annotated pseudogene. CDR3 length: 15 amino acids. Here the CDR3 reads CASSETGPPIYEQYF. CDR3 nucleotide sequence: TGTGCCAGCAGCGAAACGGGACCACCGATCTACGAGCAGTACTTC.

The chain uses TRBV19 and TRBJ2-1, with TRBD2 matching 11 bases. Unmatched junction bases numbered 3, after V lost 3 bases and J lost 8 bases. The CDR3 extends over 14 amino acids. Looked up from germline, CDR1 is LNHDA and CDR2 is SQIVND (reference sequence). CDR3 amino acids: CASSILAGGYEQFF. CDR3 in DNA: TGTGCCAGTAGTATCCTAGCGGGAGGCTATGAGCAGTTCTTC.

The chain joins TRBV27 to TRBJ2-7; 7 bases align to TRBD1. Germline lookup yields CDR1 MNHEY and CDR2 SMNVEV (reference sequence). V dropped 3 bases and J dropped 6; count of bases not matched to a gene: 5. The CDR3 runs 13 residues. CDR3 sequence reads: CASSLTGSGEQYF. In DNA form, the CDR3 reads TGTGCCAGCAGTTTGACAGGGTCGGGCGAGCAGTACTTC.

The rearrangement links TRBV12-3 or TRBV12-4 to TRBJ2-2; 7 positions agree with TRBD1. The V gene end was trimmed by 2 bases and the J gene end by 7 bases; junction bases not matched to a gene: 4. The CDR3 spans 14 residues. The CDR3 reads CASSLRGPGGELFF. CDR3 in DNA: TGTGCCAGCAGTTTAAGGGGGCCCGGCGGGGAGCTGTTTTTT.

In DNA, the CDR3 is TGCAGCGTTGAATCCAGCTACGAGCAGTACTTC. This encodes CSVESSYEQYF. The chain has TRBV29-1 and TRBJ2-7; no definite D call. The germline V gene has CDR1 SQVTM and CDR2 ANQGSEA. V lost 2 bases and J 3 bases, leaving 5 bases between the germline ends. CDR3 length: 11 amino acids.

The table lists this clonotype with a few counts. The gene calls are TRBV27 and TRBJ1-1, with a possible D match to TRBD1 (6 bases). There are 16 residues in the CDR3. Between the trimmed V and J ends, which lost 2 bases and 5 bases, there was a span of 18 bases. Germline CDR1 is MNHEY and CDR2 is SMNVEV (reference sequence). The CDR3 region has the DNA TGTGCCAGCAGTTTAGTCGGCAGGGGCCAGAGGACTGAAGCTTTCTTT. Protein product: CASSLVGRGQRTEAFF.

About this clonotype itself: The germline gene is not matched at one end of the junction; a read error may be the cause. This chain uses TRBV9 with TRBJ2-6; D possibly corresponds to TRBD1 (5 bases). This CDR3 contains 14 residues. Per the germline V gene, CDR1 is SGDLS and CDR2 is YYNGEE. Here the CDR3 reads CASSSTSGANVLIF. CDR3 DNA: TGTGCCAGCAGCAGCACCTCTGGGGCCAACGTCCTGATTTTC.

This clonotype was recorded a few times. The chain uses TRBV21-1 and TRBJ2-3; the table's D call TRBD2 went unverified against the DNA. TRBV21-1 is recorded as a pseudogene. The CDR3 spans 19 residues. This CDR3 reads CASSTNTLSGSLSTDTQYF. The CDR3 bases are TGTGCCAGCAGCACCAACACCCTTAGCGGCTCTCTCAGCACAGATACGCAGTATTTT.

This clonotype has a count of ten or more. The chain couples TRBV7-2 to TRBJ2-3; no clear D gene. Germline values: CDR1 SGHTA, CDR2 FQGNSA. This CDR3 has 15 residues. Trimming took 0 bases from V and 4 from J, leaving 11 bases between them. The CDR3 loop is CASSLASTVADTQYF. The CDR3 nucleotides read TGTGCCAGCAGCTTAGCGAGCACAGTCGCAGATACGCAGTATTTT.

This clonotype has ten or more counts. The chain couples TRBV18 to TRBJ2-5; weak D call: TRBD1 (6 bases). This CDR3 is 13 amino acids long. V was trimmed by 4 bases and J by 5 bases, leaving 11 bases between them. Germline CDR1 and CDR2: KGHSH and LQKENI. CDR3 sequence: CASSQGVDETQYF. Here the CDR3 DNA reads TGTGCCAGCTCACAGGGGGTCGACGAGACCCAGTACTTC.

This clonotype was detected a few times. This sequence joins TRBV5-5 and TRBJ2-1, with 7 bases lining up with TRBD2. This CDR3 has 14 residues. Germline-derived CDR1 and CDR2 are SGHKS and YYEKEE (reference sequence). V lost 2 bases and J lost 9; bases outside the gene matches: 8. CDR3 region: CASSLRGGPGEQFF. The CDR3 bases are TGTGCCAGCAGCTTACGGGGAGGGCCGGGTGAGCAGTTCTTC.